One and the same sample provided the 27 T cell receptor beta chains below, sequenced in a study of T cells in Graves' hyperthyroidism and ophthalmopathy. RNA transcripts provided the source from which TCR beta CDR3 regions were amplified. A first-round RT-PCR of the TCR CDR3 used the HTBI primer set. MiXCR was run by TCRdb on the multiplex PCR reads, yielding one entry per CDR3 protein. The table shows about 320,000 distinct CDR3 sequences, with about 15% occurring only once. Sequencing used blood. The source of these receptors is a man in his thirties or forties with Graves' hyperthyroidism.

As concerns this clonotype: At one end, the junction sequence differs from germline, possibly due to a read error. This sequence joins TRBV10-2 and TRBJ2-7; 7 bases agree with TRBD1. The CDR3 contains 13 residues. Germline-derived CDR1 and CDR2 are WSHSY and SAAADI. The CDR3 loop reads CASRLQGTYEQCF. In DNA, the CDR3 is TGCGCCAGCAGATTACAGGGGACGTACGAGCAGTGCTTC.

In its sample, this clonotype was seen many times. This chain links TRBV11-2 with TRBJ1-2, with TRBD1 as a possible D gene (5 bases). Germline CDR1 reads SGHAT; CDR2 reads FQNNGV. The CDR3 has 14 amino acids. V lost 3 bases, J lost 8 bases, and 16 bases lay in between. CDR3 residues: CASSFGAEREGYTF. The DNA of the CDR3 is TGTGCCAGCAGCTTTGGGGCTGAGAGAGAGGGCTACACCTTC. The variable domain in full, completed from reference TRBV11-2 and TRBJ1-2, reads EAGVAQSPRYKIIEKRQSVAFWCNPISGHATLYWYQQILGQGPKLLIQFQNNGVVDDSQLPKDRFSAERLKGVDSTLKIQPAKLEDSAVYLCASSFGAEREGYTFGSGTRLTVV.

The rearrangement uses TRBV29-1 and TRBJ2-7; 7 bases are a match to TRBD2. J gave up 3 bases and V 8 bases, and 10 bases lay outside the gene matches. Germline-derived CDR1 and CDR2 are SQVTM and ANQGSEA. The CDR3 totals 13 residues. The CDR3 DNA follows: TGCAGCACCCGGGATGGCGGGAGCTACGAGCAGTACTTC. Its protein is CSTRDGGSYEQYF.

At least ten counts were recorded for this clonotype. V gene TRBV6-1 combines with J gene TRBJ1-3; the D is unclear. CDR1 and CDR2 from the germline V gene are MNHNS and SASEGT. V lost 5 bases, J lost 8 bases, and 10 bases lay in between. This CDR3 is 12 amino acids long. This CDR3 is CASSQFRDTIYF. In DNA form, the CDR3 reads TGTGCCAGCAGTCAATTTCGGGACACCATATATTTT.

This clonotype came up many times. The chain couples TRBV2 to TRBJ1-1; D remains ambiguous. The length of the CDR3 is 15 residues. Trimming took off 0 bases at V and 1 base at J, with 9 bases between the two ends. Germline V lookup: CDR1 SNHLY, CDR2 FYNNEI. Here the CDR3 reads CASSEAPWENTEAFF. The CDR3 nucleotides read TGTGCCAGCAGTGAAGCCCCTTGGGAGAACACTGAAGCTTTCTTT.

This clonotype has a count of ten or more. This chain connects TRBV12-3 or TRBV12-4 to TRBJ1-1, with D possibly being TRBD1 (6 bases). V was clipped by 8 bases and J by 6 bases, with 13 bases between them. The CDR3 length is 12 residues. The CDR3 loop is CASVLGGSEAFF. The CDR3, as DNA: TGTGCCAGCGTATTAGGGGGATCTGAAGCTTTCTTT.

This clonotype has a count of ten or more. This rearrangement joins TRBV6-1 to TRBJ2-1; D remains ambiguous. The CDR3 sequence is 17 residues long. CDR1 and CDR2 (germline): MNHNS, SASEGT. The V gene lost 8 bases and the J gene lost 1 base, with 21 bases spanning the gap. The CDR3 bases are TGTGCCAGCTTGCCCCCCTCTCTAGGGCGGTCCTACAATGAGCAGTTCTTC. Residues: CASLPPSLGRSYNEQFF.

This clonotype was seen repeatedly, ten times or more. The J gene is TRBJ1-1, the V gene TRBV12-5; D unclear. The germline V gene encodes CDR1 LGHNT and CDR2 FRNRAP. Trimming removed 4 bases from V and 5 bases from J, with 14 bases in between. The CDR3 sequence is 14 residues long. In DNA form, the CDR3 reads TGTGCTAGTGGTTCAGGTTCGACACGGACTGAAGCTTTCTTT. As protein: CASGSGSTRTEAFF.

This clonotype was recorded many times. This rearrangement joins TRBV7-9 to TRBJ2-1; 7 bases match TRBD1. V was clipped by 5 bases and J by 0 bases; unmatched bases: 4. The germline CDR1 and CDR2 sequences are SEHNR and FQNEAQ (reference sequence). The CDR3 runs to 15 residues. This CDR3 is CASSTTGSSYNEQFF. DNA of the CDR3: TGTGCCAGCAGCACGACAGGGAGCTCCTACAATGAGCAGTTCTTC.

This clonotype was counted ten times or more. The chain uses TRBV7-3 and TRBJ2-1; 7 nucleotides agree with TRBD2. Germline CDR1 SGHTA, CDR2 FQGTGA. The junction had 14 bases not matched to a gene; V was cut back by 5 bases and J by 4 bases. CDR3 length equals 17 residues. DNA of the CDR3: TGTGCCAGCAGCCTCCTGGGCGGGGCGGGAGATTACAATGAGCAGTTCTTC. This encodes CASSLLGGAGDYNEQFF.

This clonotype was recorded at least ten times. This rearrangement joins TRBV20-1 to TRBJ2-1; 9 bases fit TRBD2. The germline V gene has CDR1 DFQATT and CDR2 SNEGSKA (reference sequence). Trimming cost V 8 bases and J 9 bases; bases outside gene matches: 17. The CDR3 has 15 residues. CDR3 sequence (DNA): TGCAGTCTCTCGGGGTCGTTAAGCGGGAGGACTGAGCAGTTCTTC. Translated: CSLSGSLSGRTEQFF.

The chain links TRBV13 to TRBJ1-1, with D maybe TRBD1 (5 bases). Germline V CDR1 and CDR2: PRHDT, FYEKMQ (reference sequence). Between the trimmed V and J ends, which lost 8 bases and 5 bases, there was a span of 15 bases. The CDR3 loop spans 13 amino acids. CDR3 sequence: CASSKGQGTEAFF. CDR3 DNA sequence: TGTGCCAGCTCCAAGGGGCAGGGAACTGAAGCTTTCTTT. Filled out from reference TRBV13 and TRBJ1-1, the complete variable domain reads AAGVIQSPRHLIKEKRETATLKCYPIPRHDTVYWYQQGPGQDPQFLISFYEKMQSDKGSIPDRFSAQQFSDYHSELNMSSLELGDSALYFCASSKGQGTEAFFGQGTRLTVV.

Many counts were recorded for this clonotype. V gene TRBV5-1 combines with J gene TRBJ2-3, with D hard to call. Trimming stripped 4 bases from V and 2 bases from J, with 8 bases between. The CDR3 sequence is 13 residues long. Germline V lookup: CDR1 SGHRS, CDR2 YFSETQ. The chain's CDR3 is CASSPGYTDTQYF. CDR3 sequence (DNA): TGCGCCAGCAGCCCCGGCTACACAGATACGCAGTATTTT.

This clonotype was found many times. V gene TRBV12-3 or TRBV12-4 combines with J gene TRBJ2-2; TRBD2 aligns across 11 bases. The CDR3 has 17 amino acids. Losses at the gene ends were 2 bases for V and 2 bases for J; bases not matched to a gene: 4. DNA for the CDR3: TGTGCCAGCAGTTTATTTGGGACTAGCGGAAACACCGGGGAGCTGTTTTTT. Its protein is CASSLFGTSGNTGELFF.

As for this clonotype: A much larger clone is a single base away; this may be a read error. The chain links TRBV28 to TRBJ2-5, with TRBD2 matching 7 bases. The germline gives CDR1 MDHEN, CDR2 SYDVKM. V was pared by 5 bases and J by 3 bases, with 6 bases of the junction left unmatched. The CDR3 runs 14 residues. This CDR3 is CASSVLAEEETQYF. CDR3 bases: TGTGCCAGCAGTGTGCTAGCGGAAGAAGAGACCCAGTACTTC.

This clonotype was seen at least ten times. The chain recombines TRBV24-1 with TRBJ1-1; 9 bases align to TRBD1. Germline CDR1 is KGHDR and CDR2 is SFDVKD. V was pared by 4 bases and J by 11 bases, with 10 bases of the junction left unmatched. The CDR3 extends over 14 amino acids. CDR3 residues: CATSESDRGDLAFF. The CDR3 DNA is TGTGCCACCAGTGAATCGGACAGGGGAGATTTGGCTTTCTTT.

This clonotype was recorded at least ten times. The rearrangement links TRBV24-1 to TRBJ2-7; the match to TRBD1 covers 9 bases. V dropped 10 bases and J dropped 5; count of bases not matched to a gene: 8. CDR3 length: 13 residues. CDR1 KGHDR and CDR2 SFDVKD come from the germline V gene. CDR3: CATSPGQGNEQYF. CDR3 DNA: TGTGCCACTTCGCCGGGACAGGGAAACGAGCAGTACTTC.

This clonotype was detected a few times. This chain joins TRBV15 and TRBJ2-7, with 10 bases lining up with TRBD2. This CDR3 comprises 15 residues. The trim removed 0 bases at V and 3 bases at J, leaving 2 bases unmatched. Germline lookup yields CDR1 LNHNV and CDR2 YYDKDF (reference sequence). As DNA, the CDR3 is TGTGCCACCAGCAGAGAACTAGCGGGATGCTACGAGCAGTACTTC. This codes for CATSRELAGCYEQYF.

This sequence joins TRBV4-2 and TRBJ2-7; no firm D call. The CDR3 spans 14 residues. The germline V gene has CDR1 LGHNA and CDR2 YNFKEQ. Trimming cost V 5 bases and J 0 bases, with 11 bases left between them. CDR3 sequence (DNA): TGTGCCAGCAGCACCAGTTATCTCTCCTACGAGCAGTACTTC. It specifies CASSTSYLSYEQYF.

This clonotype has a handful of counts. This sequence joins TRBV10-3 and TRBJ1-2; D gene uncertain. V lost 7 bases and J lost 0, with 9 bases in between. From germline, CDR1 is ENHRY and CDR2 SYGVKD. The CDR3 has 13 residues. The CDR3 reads CAINNGPNYGYTF. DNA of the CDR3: TGTGCCATCAACAACGGACCTAACTATGGCTACACCTTC.

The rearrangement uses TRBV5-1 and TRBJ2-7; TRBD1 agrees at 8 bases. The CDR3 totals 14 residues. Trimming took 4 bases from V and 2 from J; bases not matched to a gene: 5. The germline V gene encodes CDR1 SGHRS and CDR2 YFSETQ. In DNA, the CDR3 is TGCGCCAGCAGCCCGGACAGGGCAACCTACGAGCAGTACTTC. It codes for CASSPDRATYEQYF.

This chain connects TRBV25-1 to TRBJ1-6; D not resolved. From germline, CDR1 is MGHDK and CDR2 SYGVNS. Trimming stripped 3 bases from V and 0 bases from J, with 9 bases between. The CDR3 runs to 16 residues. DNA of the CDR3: TGTGCCAGCAGTGATGGCGGGAGCTCCTATAATTCACCCCTCCACTTT. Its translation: CASSDGGSSYNSPLHF.

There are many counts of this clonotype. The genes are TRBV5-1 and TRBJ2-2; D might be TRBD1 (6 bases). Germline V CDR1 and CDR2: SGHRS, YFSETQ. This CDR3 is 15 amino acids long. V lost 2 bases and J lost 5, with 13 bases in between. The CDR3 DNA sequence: TGCGCCAGCAGCTTACAAACAGGGTCGACCGGGGAGCTGTTTTTT. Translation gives CASSLQTGSTGELFF.

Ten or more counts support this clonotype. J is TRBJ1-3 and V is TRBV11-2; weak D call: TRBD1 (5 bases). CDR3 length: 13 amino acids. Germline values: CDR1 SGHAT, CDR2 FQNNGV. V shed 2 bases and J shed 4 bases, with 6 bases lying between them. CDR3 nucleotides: TGTGCCAGCAGCTTAACAGGAGGAAACACCATATATTTT. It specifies CASSLTGGNTIYF.

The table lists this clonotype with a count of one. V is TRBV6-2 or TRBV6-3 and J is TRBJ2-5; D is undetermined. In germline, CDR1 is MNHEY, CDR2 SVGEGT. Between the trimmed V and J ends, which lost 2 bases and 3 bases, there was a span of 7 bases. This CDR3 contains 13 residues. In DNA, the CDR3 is TGTGCCAGCAGTTACACCAACAAAGAGACCCAGTACTTC. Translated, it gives CASSYTNKETQYF.

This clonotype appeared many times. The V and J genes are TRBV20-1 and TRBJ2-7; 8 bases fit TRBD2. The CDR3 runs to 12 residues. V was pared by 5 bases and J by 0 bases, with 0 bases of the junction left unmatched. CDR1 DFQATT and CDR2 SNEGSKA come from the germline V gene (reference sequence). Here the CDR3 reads CSAAGGSYEQYF. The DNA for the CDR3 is TGCAGTGCTGCGGGGGGCTCCTACGAGCAGTACTTC.

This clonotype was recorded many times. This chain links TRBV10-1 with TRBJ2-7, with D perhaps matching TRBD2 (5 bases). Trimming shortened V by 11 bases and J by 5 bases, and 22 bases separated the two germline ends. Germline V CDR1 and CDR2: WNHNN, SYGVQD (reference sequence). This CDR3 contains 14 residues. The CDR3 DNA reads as TGCGCCGTCCCTTCCCCGGCAGGTAGCGACGAGCAGTACTTC. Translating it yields CAVPSPAGSDEQYF.